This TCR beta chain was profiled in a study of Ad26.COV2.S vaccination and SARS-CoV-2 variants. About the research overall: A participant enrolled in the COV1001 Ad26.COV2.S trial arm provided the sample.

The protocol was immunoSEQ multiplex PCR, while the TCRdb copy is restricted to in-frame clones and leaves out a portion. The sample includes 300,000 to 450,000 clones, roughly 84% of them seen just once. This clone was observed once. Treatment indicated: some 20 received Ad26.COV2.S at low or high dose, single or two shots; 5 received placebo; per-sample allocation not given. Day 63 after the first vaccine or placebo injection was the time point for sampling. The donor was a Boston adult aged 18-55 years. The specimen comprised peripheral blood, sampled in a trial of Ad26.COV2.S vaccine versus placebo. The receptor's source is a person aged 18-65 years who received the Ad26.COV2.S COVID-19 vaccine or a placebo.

The CDR3 DNA reads as TGTGCCAGCAGCTTCCGACTAGCGGGAGTGGAGACCCAGTACTTC. Protein product: CASSFRLAGVETQYF. This chain uses TRBV7-2 with TRBJ2-5, with 12 bases that match TRBD2. Per germline, CDR1 SGHTA and CDR2 FQGNSA. The CDR3 is made up of 15 amino acids. Trimming at V came to 3 bases and at J to 5 bases, leaving 4 bases not matched to a gene.